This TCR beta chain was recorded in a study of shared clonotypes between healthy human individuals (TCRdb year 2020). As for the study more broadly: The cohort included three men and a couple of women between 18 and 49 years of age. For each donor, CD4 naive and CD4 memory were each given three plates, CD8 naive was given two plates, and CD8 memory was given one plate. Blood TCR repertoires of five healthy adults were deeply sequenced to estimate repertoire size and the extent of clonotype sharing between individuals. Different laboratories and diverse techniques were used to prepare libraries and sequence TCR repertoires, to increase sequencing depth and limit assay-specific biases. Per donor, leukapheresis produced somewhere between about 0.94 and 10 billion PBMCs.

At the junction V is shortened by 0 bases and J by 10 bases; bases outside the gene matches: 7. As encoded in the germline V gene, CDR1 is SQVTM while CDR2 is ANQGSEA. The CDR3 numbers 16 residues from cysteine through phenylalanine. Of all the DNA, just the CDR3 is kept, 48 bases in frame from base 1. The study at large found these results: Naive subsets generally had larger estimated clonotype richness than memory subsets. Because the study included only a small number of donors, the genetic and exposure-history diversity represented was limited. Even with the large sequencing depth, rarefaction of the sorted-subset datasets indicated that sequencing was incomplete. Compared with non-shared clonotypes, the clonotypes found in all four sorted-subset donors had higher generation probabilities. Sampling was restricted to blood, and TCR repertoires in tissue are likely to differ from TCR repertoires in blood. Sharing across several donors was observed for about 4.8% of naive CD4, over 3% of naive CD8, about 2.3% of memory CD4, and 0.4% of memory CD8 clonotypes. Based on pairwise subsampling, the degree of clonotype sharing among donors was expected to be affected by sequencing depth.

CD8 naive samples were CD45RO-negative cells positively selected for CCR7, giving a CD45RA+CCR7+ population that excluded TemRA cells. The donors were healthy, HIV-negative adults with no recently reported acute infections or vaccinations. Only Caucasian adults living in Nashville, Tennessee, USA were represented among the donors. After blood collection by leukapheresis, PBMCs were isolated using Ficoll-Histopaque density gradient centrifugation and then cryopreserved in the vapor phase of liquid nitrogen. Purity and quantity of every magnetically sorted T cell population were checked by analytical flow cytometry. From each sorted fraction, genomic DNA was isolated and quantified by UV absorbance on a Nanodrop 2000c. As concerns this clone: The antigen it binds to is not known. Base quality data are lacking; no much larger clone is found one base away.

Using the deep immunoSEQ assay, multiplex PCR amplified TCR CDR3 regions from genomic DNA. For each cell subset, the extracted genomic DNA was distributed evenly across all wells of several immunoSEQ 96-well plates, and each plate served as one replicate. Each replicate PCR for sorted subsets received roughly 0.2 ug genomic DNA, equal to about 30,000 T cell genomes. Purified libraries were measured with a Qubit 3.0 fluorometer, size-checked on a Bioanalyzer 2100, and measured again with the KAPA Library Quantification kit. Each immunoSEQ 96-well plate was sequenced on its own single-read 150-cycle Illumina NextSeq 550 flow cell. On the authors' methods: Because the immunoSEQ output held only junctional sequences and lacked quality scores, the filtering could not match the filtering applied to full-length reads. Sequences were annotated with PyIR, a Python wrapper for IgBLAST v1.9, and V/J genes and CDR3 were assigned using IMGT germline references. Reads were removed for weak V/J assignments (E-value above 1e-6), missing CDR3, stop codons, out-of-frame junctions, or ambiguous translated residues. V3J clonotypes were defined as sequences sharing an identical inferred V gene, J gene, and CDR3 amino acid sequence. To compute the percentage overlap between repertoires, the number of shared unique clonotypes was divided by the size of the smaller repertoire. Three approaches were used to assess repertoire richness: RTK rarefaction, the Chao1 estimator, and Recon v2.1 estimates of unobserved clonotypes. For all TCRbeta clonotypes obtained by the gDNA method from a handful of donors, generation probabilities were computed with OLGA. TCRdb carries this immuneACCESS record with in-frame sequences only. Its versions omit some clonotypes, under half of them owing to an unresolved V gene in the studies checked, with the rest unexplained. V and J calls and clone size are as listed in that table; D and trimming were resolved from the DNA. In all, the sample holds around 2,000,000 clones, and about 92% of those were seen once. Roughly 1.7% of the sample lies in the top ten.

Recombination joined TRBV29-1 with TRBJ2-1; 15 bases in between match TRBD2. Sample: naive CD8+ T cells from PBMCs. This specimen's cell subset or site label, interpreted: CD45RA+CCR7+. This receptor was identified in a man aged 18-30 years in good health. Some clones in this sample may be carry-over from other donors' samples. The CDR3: CSVEDNTGTSGREQFF. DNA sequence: TGCAGCGTTGAAGATAACACCGGGACTAGCGGGAGGGAGCAGTTCTTC.